The present TCR beta chain was sequenced within a study of shared clonotypes between healthy human individuals. The method was immunoSEQ multiplex PCR; TCRdb's version includes in-frame clones alone and lacks a portion of them. The sample records over a million clones, around four fifths being singletons. The germline gives CDR1 MNHEY, CDR2 SVGAGI. The CDR3 is made up of 13 amino acids. The V and J ends lost 2 bases and 5 bases respectively, with 4 bases between them. Source material: memory CD4+ T cells sorted from blood. The subset is: CD45RA-negative fraction. The rearrangement uses TRBV6-5 and TRBJ1-6; D not certain. The clonotype was recovered from a man in his late teens or twenties in good health. The CDR3 sequence: CASSYGNNSPLHF. The DNA of the CDR3 is TGTGCCAGCAGTTACGGCAATAATTCACCCCTCCACTTT.